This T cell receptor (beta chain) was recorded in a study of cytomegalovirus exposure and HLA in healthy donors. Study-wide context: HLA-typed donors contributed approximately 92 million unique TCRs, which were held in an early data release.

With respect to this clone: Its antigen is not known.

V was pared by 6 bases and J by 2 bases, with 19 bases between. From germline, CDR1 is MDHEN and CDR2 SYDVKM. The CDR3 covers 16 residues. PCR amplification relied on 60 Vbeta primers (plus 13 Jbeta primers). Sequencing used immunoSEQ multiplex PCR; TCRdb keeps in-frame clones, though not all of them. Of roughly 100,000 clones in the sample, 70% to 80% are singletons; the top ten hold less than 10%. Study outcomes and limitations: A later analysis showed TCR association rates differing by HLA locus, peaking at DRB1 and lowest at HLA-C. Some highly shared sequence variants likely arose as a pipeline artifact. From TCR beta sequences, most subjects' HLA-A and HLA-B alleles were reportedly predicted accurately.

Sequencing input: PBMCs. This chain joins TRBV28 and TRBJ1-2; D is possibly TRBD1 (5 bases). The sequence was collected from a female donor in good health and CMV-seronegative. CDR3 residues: CASSHIPLDTNYGYTF. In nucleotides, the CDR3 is TGTGCCAGCAGCCATATCCCCTTGGACACGAACTATGGCTACACCTTC.